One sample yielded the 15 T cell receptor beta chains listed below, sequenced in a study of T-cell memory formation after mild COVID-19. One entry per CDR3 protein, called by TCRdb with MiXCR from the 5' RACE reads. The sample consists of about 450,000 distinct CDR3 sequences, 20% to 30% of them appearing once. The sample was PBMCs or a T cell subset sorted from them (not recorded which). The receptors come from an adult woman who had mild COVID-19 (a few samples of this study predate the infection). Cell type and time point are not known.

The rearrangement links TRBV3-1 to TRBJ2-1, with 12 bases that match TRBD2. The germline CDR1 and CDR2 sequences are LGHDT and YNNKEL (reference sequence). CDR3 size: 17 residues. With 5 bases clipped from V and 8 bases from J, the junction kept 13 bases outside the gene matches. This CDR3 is CASSSGLAGPTPDEQFF. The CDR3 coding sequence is TGTGCCAGCAGCTCCGGACTAGCGGGACCTACTCCCGATGAGCAGTTCTTC.

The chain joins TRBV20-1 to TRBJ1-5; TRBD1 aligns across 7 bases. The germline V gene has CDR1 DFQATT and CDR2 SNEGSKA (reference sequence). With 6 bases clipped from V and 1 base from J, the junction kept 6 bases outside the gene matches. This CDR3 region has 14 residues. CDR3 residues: CSARQGVSNQPQHF. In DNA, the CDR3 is TGCAGTGCAAGACAGGGAGTGAGCAATCAGCCCCAGCATTTT.

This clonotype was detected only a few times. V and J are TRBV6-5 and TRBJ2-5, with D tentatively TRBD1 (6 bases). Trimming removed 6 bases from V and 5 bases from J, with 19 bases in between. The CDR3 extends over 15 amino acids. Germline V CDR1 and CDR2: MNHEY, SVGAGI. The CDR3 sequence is CASSLEADRTETQYF. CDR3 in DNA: TGTGCCAGCAGCCTCGAAGCCGACAGGACCGAGACCCAGTACTTC.

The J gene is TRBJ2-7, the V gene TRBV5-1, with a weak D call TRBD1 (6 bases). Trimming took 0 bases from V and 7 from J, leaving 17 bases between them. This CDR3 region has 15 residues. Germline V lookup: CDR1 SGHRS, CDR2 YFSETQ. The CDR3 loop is CASSLGGGLPGEQYF. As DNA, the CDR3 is TGCGCCAGCAGCTTGGGAGGGGGTTTACCTGGGGAGCAGTACTTC.

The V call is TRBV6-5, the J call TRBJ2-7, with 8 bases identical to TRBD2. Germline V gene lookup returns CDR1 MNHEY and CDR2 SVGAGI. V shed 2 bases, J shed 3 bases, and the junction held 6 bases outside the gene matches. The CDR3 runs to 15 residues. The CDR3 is CASSYRTGLVYEQYF. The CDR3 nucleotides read TGTGCCAGCAGTTACCGAACGGGACTAGTCTACGAGCAGTACTTC.

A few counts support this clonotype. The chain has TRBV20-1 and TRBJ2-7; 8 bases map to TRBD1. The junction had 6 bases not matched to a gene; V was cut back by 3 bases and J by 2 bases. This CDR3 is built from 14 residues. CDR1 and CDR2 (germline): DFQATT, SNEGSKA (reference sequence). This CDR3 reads CSARDRAKTYEQYF. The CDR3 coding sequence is TGCAGTGCTAGGGACAGGGCAAAAACCTACGAGCAGTACTTC.

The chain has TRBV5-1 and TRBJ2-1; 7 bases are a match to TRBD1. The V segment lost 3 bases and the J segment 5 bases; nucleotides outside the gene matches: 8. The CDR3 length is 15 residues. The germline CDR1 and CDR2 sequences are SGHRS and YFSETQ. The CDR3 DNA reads TGCGCCAGCAGCTCAGATGGACAGGCCCACAATGAGCAGTTCTTC. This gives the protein CASSSDGQAHNEQFF.

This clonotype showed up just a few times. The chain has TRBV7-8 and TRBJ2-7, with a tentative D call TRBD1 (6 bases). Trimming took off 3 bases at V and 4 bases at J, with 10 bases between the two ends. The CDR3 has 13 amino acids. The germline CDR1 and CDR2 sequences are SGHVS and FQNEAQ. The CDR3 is CASSFWGHYEQYF. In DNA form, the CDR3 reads TGTGCCAGCAGCTTCTGGGGGCATTACGAGCAGTACTTC.

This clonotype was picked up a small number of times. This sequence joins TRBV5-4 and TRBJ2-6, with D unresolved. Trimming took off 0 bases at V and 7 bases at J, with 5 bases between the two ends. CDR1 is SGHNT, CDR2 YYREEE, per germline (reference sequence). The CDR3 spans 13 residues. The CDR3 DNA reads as TGTGCCAGCAGCTTGGAGCGAGCCAACGTCCTGACTTTC. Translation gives CASSLERANVLTF.

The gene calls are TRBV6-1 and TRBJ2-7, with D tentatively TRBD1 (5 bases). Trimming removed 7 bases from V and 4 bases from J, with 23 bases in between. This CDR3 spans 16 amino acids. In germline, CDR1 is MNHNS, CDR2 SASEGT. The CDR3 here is CASTAIETYPGYEQYF. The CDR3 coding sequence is TGTGCCAGCACCGCCATCGAAACCTACCCAGGGTACGAGCAGTACTTC.

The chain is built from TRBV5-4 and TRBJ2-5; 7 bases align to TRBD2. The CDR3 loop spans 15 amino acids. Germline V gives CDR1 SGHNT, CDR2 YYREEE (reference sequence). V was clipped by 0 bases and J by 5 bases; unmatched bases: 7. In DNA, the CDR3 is TGTGCCAGCAGCTTGGGGCGGGGGTTTTATGAGACCCAGTACTTC. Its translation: CASSLGRGFYETQYF.

The CDR3 region is CASSEAGGTQPQHF. CDR3 bases: TGTGCCAGCAGTGAAGCAGGGGGTACTCAGCCCCAGCATTTT. The rearrangement joins TRBV6-1 to TRBJ1-5; tentatively, D is TRBD1 (6 bases). The CDR3 loop spans 14 amino acids. V lost 0 bases and J lost 6, with 9 bases in between. Looked up from germline, CDR1 is MNHNS and CDR2 is SASEGT.

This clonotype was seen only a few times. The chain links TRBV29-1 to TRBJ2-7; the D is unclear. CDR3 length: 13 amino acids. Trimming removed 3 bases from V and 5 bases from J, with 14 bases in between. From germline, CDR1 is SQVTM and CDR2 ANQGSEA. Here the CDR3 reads CSVDRQVFHEQYF. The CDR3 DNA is TGCAGCGTTGACCGGCAGGTCTTCCACGAGCAGTACTTC.

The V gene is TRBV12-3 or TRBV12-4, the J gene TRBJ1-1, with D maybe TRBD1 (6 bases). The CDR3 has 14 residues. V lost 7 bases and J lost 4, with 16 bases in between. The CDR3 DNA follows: TGTGCCAGCAACCGGGGGACATCCGTCACTGAAGCTTTCTTT. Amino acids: CASNRGTSVTEAFF.

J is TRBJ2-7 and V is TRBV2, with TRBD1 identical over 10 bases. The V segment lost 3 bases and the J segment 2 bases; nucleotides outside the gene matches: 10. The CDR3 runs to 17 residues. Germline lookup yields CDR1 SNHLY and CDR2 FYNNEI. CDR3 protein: CASSDSSGTGDPYEQYF. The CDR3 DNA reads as TGTGCCAGCAGTGACTCCTCGGGGACAGGGGATCCCTACGAGCAGTACTTC. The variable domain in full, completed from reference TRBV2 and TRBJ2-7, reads EPEVTQTPSHQVTQMGQEVILRCVPISNHLYFYWYRQILGQKVEFLVSFYNNEISEKSEIFDDQFSVERPDGSNFTLKIRSTKLEDSAMYFCASSDSSGTGDPYEQYFGPGTRLTVT.